This entry lists 27 T cell receptor beta chains sequenced from one sample in a study of control samples from healthy donors and cancer patients. Data came from immunoSEQ multiplex PCR; TCRdb stores just in-frame clones and leaves some out. The repertoire has over 50,000 clones, under 90% of them found once; the top ten carry 9.5% to 13%. The sample comprised blood. Receptors were obtained from a man aged 65 to 79 in good health.

The gene calls are TRBV3-1 (or the pseudogene TRBV3-2) and TRBJ2-1; D is perhaps TRBD2 (6 bases). V lost 1 base to trimming and J lost 0 bases, with 13 bases between them. The CDR3 runs to 17 residues. Germline V gene sequence: CDR1 LGHDT, CDR2 YNNKEL (reference sequence). The chain's CDR3 is CASSQGQYGSSYNEQFF. CDR3 in DNA: TGTGCCAGCAGCCAAGGCCAATACGGGAGCTCCTACAATGAGCAGTTCTTC.

V and J are TRBV2 and TRBJ2-7, with 7 bases identical to TRBD1. The CDR3 has 18 amino acids. With 2 bases clipped from V and 1 base from J, the junction kept 14 bases outside the gene matches. CDR1 SNHLY and CDR2 FYNNEI come from the germline V gene. The CDR3 loop reads CASSEKSLVGTVSYEQYF. The DNA for the CDR3 is TGTGCCAGCAGTGAAAAATCGTTAGTCGGGACAGTGTCCTACGAGCAGTACTTC.

The rearrangement links TRBV30 to TRBJ2-7; maybe TRBD2 (6 bases). The V end lost 1 base, the J end lost 3 bases, and 19 bases lay between the germline ends. CDR3 size: 16 residues. CDR1 GTSNPN and CDR2 SVGIG come from the germline V gene (reference sequence). CDR3 in amino acids: CAWSASWDSLRYEQYF. The DNA for the CDR3 is TGTGCCTGGAGTGCATCTTGGGACTCCCTTCGCTACGAGCAGTACTTC.

This clone has only a few counts. The CDR3 region is CASSLTGGDDEQYF. The CDR3 DNA reads as TGTGCCAGCAGCTTAACAGGGGGCGACGACGAGCAGTACTTC. The V and J genes are TRBV7-9 and TRBJ2-7; 9 positions agree with TRBD1. V was clipped by 2 bases and J by 5 bases; unmatched bases: 4. The CDR3 consists of 14 residues. Per the germline V gene, CDR1 is SEHNR and CDR2 is FQNEAQ (reference sequence).

This chain joins TRBV7-2 and TRBJ1-5; D is uncertain. Trimming removed 1 base at V and 0 bases at J, with 7 bases between. CDR1 and CDR2 (germline): SGHTA, FQGNSA. The CDR3 extends over 15 amino acids. The CDR3 loop is CASSLVVHSNQPQHF. The CDR3 DNA reads TGTGCCAGCAGCTTAGTGGTCCATAGCAATCAGCCCCAGCATTTT.

The rearrangement uses TRBV4-1 and TRBJ1-2, with no clear D. Germline V gene lookup returns CDR1 MGHRA and CDR2 YSYEKL. The CDR3 is made up of 15 amino acids. V lost 4 bases and J 3 bases, leaving 15 bases between the germline ends. The CDR3 region has the DNA TGCGCCAGCAGCCCACTCGCCCGGGCTGACTATGGCTACACCTTC. Protein sequence: CASSPLARADYGYTF.

This clone was recorded only once. The gene calls are TRBV6-5 and TRBJ2-3; 7 bases line up with TRBD2. V trimming: 0 bases; J trimming: 2 bases; junction bases outside the gene matches: 5. The CDR3 length is 16 residues. From germline, CDR1 is MNHEY and CDR2 SVGAGI. For the CDR3, the DNA is TGTGCCAGCAGTTACTCCGGGAGGTGGGCCACAGATACGCAGTATTTT. This codes for CASSYSGRWATDTQYF.

This chain links TRBV6-6 with TRBJ1-1, with TRBD1 matching over 7 bases. The CDR3 spans 15 residues. Trimming at V came to 6 bases and at J to 5 bases, leaving 12 bases not matched to a gene. Germline V lookup: CDR1 MNHNY, CDR2 SVGAGI (reference sequence). CDR3 in amino acids: CASRPPNRGRTEAFF. In DNA form, the CDR3 reads TGTGCCAGCAGACCGCCAAACAGGGGACGGACTGAAGCTTTCTTT.

V gene TRBV7-8 combines with J gene TRBJ1-1, with 7 bases that match TRBD1. Trimming removed 5 bases from V and 3 bases from J; junction bases left unmatched: 6. Looked up from germline, CDR1 is SGHVS and CDR2 is FQNEAQ. The CDR3 runs 14 residues. The CDR3 is CASSPVTGDTEAFF. For the CDR3, the DNA is TGTGCCAGCAGCCCGGTCACAGGGGACACTGAAGCTTTCTTT.

This clone has a single count. V usage is TRBV5-1 and J usage is TRBJ2-1; D may correspond to TRBD1 or TRBD2 (5 bases each). The CDR3 is made up of 16 amino acids. V was shortened by 5 bases and J by 0 bases, with 15 bases between the two germline ends. Germline V gene data show CDR1 as SGHRS and CDR2 as YFSETQ. CDR3 loop: CASRINPGSSYNEQFF. CDR3 DNA sequence: TGCGCCAGCAGAATAAATCCAGGGAGCTCCTACAATGAGCAGTTCTTC.

V usage is TRBV4-1 and J usage is TRBJ1-1; D is unclear. V lost 1 base, J lost 3 bases, and 12 bases lay in between. The CDR3 has 15 amino acids. Germline V gives CDR1 MGHRA, CDR2 YSYEKL. The CDR3 sequence: CASSQAIGTDTEAFF. For the CDR3, the DNA is TGCGCCAGCAGCCAAGCCATCGGTACGGACACTGAAGCTTTCTTT.

The genes are TRBV19 and TRBJ1-1, with TRBD1 as a possible D gene (6 bases). The CDR3 is 17 amino acids. V lost 3 bases, J lost 1 base, and 18 bases lay in between. CDR1 is LNHDA and CDR2 is SQIVND in the germline V gene (reference sequence). The CDR3 spells CASSIGRGGYGNTEAFF. For the CDR3, the DNA is TGTGCCAGTAGTATCGGCAGGGGAGGTTATGGGAACACTGAAGCTTTCTTT.

The chain is built from TRBV5-1 and TRBJ2-5; 9 bases line up with TRBD1. CDR3 length: 14 residues. With 2 bases clipped from V and 5 bases from J, the junction kept 4 bases outside the gene matches. CDR1 and CDR2 from the germline V gene are SGHRS and YFSETQ. The DNA of the CDR3 is TGCGCCAGCAGCTTACTGGGACAGGGCGAGACCCAGTACTTC. Protein product: CASSLLGQGETQYF. The whole variable domain, filled in from reference TRBV5-1 and TRBJ2-5, reads KAGVTQTPRYLIKTRGQQVTLSCSPISGHRSVSWYQQTPGQGLQFLFEYFSETQRNKGNFPGRFSGRQFSNSRSEMNVSTLELGDSALYLCASSLLGQGETQYFGPGTRLLVL.

The chain links TRBV3-1 (or the pseudogene TRBV3-2) to TRBJ2-1; the match to TRBD2 covers 7 bases. CDR1 is LGHDT, CDR2 YNNKEL, per germline (reference sequence). With 5 bases clipped from V and 5 bases from J, the junction kept 9 bases outside the gene matches. This CDR3 is built from 15 residues. The CDR3: CASSNAGANHNEQFF. The CDR3 DNA reads TGTGCCAGCAGCAACGCGGGAGCGAATCACAATGAGCAGTTCTTC.

The chain employs TRBV7-8 and TRBJ2-3; D remains unclear. Between the trimmed V and J ends, which lost 3 bases and 4 bases, there was a span of 17 bases. Germline lookup yields CDR1 SGHVS and CDR2 FQNEAQ. The CDR3 runs to 16 residues. This CDR3 is CASSLGVQPTSDTQYF. In DNA, the CDR3 is TGTGCCAGCAGCTTGGGCGTTCAGCCAACTTCAGATACGCAGTATTTT.

This chain joins TRBV7-2 and TRBJ1-5; maybe TRBD1 (6 bases). Germline V gene lookup returns CDR1 SGHTA and CDR2 FQGNSA. The CDR3 totals 15 residues. Trimming took 1 base from V and 5 from J, leaving 12 bases between them. The CDR3 loop is CASSLGTGFYQPQHF. The CDR3 DNA reads TGTGCCAGCAGCTTAGGAACAGGGTTTTATCAGCCCCAGCATTTT.

V and J are TRBV5-5 and TRBJ1-2; D not certain. Trimming left V 4 bases short and J 0 bases short, with 13 bases between. This CDR3 is 15 amino acids long. The germline V gene encodes CDR1 SGHKS and CDR2 YYEKEE (reference sequence). The CDR3 bases are TGTGCCAGCAGCCCGACGGCAGGCACTAACTATGGCTACACCTTC. Protein sequence: CASSPTAGTNYGYTF. Drawing the rest from reference TRBV5-5 and TRBJ1-2, the complete variable domain is DAGVTQSPTHLIKTRGQQVTLRCSPISGHKSVSWYQQVLGQGPQFIFQYYEKEERGRGNFPDRFSARQFPNYSSELNVNALLLGDSALYLCASSPTAGTNYGYTFGSGTRLTVV.

The J gene is TRBJ1-1, the V gene TRBV7-3, with D tentatively TRBD1 (5 bases). Between the trimmed V and J ends, which lost 5 bases and 1 base, there was a span of 8 bases. CDR3 length: 13 residues. In germline, CDR1 is SGHTA, CDR2 FQGTGA. This CDR3 reads CASSRGQNTEAFF. The CDR3 nucleotides read TGTGCCAGCAGCCGCGGACAGAACACTGAAGCTTTCTTT.

The chain is built from TRBV6-1 and TRBJ2-5; no firm D call. CDR3 size: 13 residues. Germline-derived CDR1 and CDR2 are MNHNS and SASEGT. Trimming stripped 2 bases from V and 5 bases from J, with 9 bases between. The CDR3 nucleotides are TGTGCCAGCAGTGAACGTTACCTCGAGACCCAGTACTTC. It codes for CASSERYLETQYF.

V usage is TRBV6-6 and J usage is TRBJ1-5, with 7 bases matching TRBD1. CDR1 is MNHNY and CDR2 is SVGAGI in the germline V gene (reference sequence). V dropped 2 bases and J dropped 6; count of bases not matched to a gene: 7. This CDR3 is 15 amino acids long. CDR3 sequence (DNA): TGTGCCAGCAGTTACGGCCAGGGGGACGGTCAGCCCCAGCATTTT. This sequence encodes CASSYGQGDGQPQHF.

The rearrangement uses TRBV10-2 and TRBJ2-7; possibly TRBD2 for D (6 bases). Germline assignment: CDR1 WSHSY and CDR2 SAAADI. The length of the CDR3 is 15 residues. V was cut by 3 bases and J by 3 bases, with 15 bases left in between. The CDR3 DNA sequence: TGCGCCAGCAGTGATCCCGGAGGGTCCTTCTACGAGCAGTACTTC. As protein: CASSDPGGSFYEQYF.

The chain joins TRBV19 to TRBJ2-5, with 15 positions matching TRBD2. CDR3 length equals 17 residues. Germline trimming cut 3 bases from V and 3 bases from J; bases unmatched to any gene: 5. Germline CDR1 reads LNHDA; CDR2 reads SQIVND (reference sequence). Here the CDR3 DNA reads TGTGCCAGTAGTATTCCTTGGACTAGCGGGGGGGAAGAGACCCAGTACTTC. It yields the protein CASSIPWTSGGEETQYF.

This chain uses TRBV6-1 with TRBJ1-1; tentative D call: TRBD1 (5 bases). The length of the CDR3 is 13 residues. The V gene's germline CDR1 is MNHNS and CDR2 SASEGT. Trimming shortened V by 0 bases and J by 8 bases, and 10 bases separated the two germline ends. CDR3 nucleotide sequence: TGTGCCAGCAGTGAAGCACTCGGGGGGGAAGCTTTCTTT. This gives the protein CASSEALGGEAFF.

CDR3 sequence reads: CASSLEPTGTSNQPQHF. The CDR3 DNA follows: TGCGCCAGCAGCTTGGAACCGACAGGGACTAGCAATCAGCCCCAGCATTTT. This chain links TRBV5-1 with TRBJ1-5; the match to TRBD1 covers 7 bases. The CDR3 has 17 amino acids. Germline CDR1 reads SGHRS; CDR2 reads YFSETQ. Germline trimming cut 0 bases from V and 0 bases from J; bases unmatched to any gene: 6.

The chain is built from TRBV5-4 and TRBJ2-3; D unclear. V was cut by 4 bases and J by 0 bases, with 9 bases left in between. This CDR3 is built from 14 residues. Germline CDR1 SGHNT, CDR2 YYREEE (reference sequence). The CDR3 bases are TGTGCCAGCAGCCAGGAGACCAGCACAGATACGCAGTATTTT. Its translation: CASSQETSTDTQYF.

Only a few counts were recorded for this clone. This chain joins TRBV5-5 and TRBJ2-7; D is perhaps TRBD1 (6 bases). CDR1 is SGHKS, CDR2 YYEKEE, per germline (reference sequence). The CDR3 loop spans 15 amino acids. The V end lost 2 bases, the J end lost 3 bases, and 15 bases lay between the germline ends. The CDR3 DNA sequence: TGTGCCAGCAGCTTTAGAGGGGGTCCCAACTACGAGCAGTACTTC. The encoded protein is CASSFRGGPNYEQYF.

The chain has TRBV7-2 and TRBJ1-1; tentative D call: TRBD1 (5 bases). V lost 8 bases to trimming and J lost 1 base, with 11 bases between them. The CDR3 length is 13 residues. Per the germline V gene, CDR1 is SGHTA and CDR2 is FQGNSA. CDR3 in DNA: TGTGCCAGCCTACAGGTTACGAACACTGAAGCTTTCTTT. This sequence encodes CASLQVTNTEAFF.